Listed here are 21 T cell receptor beta chains from one sample, sequenced in a study of cytomegalovirus exposure and HLA in healthy donors. The study ran its PCR with 60 Vbeta and 13 Jbeta primers. TCRdb keeps only in-frame clones here, not all; method: immunoSEQ multiplex PCR. The data show roughly 140,000 clones, 65% to 80% seen once. The specimen sequenced was PBMCs. These receptors all stem from a woman under 40 in good health and CMV-seronegative.

The chain carries TRBV25-1 and TRBJ2-7, with TRBD2 identical over 11 bases. The J segment lost 3 bases and the V segment lost 8 bases, leaving 6 bases of the junction unmatched. This CDR3 spans 14 amino acids. Germline CDR1 MGHDK, CDR2 SYGVNS. CDR3 DNA sequence: TGTGCCAGCTCTACTAGCGGGAGCCGCTACGAGCAGTACTTC. This sequence encodes CASSTSGSRYEQYF.

The rearrangement uses TRBV19 and TRBJ1-5; D unresolved. Deletions cut 4 bases from V and 0 bases from J, with 10 bases between. The CDR3 sequence is 15 residues long. Germline values: CDR1 LNHDA, CDR2 SQIVND (reference sequence). The CDR3 spells CASSTWQYSNQPQHF. For the CDR3, the DNA is TGTGCCAGTAGTACCTGGCAGTATAGCAATCAGCCCCAGCATTTT.

The chain is built from TRBV5-1 and TRBJ2-5; possibly TRBD2 for D (7 bases). The CDR3 contains 15 residues. The V gene lost 0 bases and the J gene lost 5 bases, with 14 bases spanning the gap. Germline V gene sequence: CDR1 SGHRS, CDR2 YFSETQ. The CDR3 loop reads CASSLEGGPQETQYF. CDR3 coding DNA: TGCGCCAGCAGCTTGGAGGGGGGGCCCCAGGAGACCCAGTACTTC. The full variable domain, with the rest looked up from reference TRBV5-1 and TRBJ2-5, is KAGVTQTPRYLIKTRGQQVTLSCSPISGHRSVSWYQQTPGQGLQFLFEYFSETQRNKGNFPGRFSGRQFSNSRSEMNVSTLELGDSALYLCASSLEGGPQETQYFGPGTRLLVL.

Of note for this clone: One end of the junction varies from germline; a read error may be responsible. The J gene is TRBJ2-3, the V gene TRBV7-7; 14 bases fit TRBD2. Germline CDR1 reads SSHAT; CDR2 reads FNYEAQ (reference sequence). The CDR3 runs 16 residues. CDR3 residues: CASSSGLAGGTDTQYF. The CDR3 DNA follows: TGTGCTAGCAGCTCGGGACTAGCGGGGGGCACAGATACGCAGTATTTT.

In this sample, this clone turned up a few times. This chain joins TRBV7-7 and TRBJ2-2, with D perhaps TRBD2 (6 bases). Germline V CDR1 and CDR2: SSHAT, FNYEAQ (reference sequence). This CDR3 comprises 14 residues. CDR3 sequence reads: CASAGTRSAGELFF. CDR3 bases: TGTGCTAGCGCCGGGACTCGCTCTGCCGGGGAGCTGTTTTTT. The variable domain in full, with the rest retrieved from reference TRBV7-7 and TRBJ2-2, is GAGVSQSPRYKVTKRGQDVTLRCDPISSHATLYWYQQALGQGPEFLTYFNYEAQPDKSGLPSDRFSAERPEGSISTLTIQRTEQRDSAMYRCASAGTRSAGELFFGEGSRLTVL.

This clone was picked up a small number of times. This chain uses TRBV10-3 with TRBJ1-1; D is unclear. The CDR3 totals 13 residues. V dropped 4 bases and J dropped 2 bases, with 8 bases sitting between them. CDR1 and CDR2 (germline): ENHRY, SYGVKD. CDR3 residues: CAISASENTEAFF. The CDR3 DNA is TGTGCCATCAGTGCTAGTGAAAACACTGAAGCTTTCTTT.

This clone occurred many times. This rearrangement joins TRBV4-1 to TRBJ1-1; D call uncertain. The length of the CDR3 is 16 residues. In germline, CDR1 is MGHRA, CDR2 YSYEKL. V was cut by 4 bases and J by 1 base, with 16 bases left in between. This CDR3 is CASSRTNGAGNTEAFF. CDR3 coding DNA: TGCGCCAGCAGCCGGACCAATGGTGCGGGGAACACTGAAGCTTTCTTT.

This clone was found a few times. The chain combines TRBV28 with TRBJ2-1; a possible D gene is TRBD1 (5 bases). The CDR3 is made up of 12 amino acids. Between the trimmed V and J ends, which lost 6 bases and 6 bases, there was a span of 9 bases. CDR1 and CDR2 from the germline V gene are MDHEN and SYDVKM. DNA of the CDR3: TGTGCCAGCAGGCAGGGTTTCAATGAGCAGTTCTTC. Its protein product is CASRQGFNEQFF. The entire variable domain, with the rest obtained from reference TRBV28 and TRBJ2-1, is as follows: DVKVTQSSRYLVKRTGEKVFLECVQDMDHENMFWYRQDPGLGLRLIYFSYDVKMKEKGDIPEGYSVSREKKERFSLILESASTNQTSMYLCASRQGFNEQFFGPGTRLTVL.

The chain is built from TRBV5-1 and TRBJ2-1, with TRBD2 as a possible D gene (6 bases). CDR1 is SGHRS and CDR2 is YFSETQ in the germline V gene. Trimming left V 0 bases short and J 6 bases short, with 13 bases between. There are 15 residues in the CDR3. The CDR3 DNA is TGCGCCAGCAGCTTGGGACTAGTGGGGACCAATGAGCAGTTCTTC. Encoded protein: CASSLGLVGTNEQFF.

The J gene is TRBJ1-1, the V gene TRBV7-3, with 7 bases aligning to TRBD1. The CDR3 is 15 residues long. The germline gives CDR1 SGHTA, CDR2 FQGTGA. V was clipped by 4 bases and J by 4 bases; unmatched bases: 9. CDR3 coding DNA: TGTGCCAGCAGCTCTGGCAGCGCAGGGGGCACTGAAGCTTTCTTT. Its protein product is CASSSGSAGGTEAFF.

The gene calls are TRBV11-2 and TRBJ1-6; no reliable D call. Trimming took off 2 bases at V and 5 bases at J, with 13 bases between the two ends. The germline gives CDR1 SGHAT, CDR2 FQNNGV. CDR3 length: 16 residues. The CDR3 here is CASSLRRHGDNSPLHF. The DNA for the CDR3 is TGTGCCAGCAGCTTAAGGCGACACGGGGATAATTCACCCCTCCACTTT.

This clone was observed a handful of times. The chain couples TRBV5-4 to TRBJ2-5; 11 bases are a match to TRBD2. The CDR3 runs to 15 residues. CDR1 is SGHNT, CDR2 YYREEE, per germline (reference sequence). J lost 5 bases, V lost 4 bases, and 7 bases had no gene match. The CDR3 DNA sequence: TGTGCCAGCAGCCCCGGACTAGCGGGTTATGAGACCCAGTACTTC. Its translation: CASSPGLAGYETQYF.

The chain couples TRBV6-5 to TRBJ1-1; D ambiguous. The CDR3 loop spans 12 amino acids. CDR1 and CDR2 (germline): MNHEY, SVGAGI. V gave up 5 bases and J gave up 8 bases, with 12 bases separating them. CDR3 bases: TGTGCCAGCAGTGAGGTTACGGGGGAAGCTTTCTTT. Translating it yields CASSEVTGEAFF.

This rearrangement joins TRBV6-6 to TRBJ1-1; D uncertain. Germline CDR1 and CDR2: MNHNY and SVGAGI (reference sequence). Trimming left V 6 bases short and J 2 bases short, with 4 bases between. The CDR3 totals 11 residues. CDR3 in DNA: TGTGCCAGCAGCGGTAACACTGAAGCTTTCTTT. Its translation: CASSGNTEAFF.

V is TRBV5-4 and J is TRBJ2-7, with TRBD1 matching 8 bases. After removal of 4 bases from V and 6 bases from J, the junction contained 6 bases not matched to a gene. The CDR3 runs 13 residues. Looked up from germline, CDR1 is SGHNT and CDR2 is YYREEE (reference sequence). The CDR3 DNA reads as TGTGCCAGCAGCCAACAGGGGGTAGGCGAGCAGTACGTC. Residues: CASSQQGVGEQYV.

The rearrangement joins TRBV4-1 to TRBJ2-7; TRBD2 matches 11 bases. The CDR3 consists of 15 residues. Germline CDR1 MGHRA, CDR2 YSYEKL. V was clipped by 0 bases and J by 7 bases; unmatched bases: 5. CDR3: CASSQEGLAGGEQYF. The CDR3 DNA reads TGCGCCAGCAGCCAAGAGGGGCTAGCGGGAGGTGAGCAGTACTTC.

In this sample, this clone turned up a few times. The CDR3: CASSVRGLGPDTQYF. CDR3 DNA sequence: TGTGCCAGCAGCGTAAGGGGACTAGGCCCAGATACGCAGTATTTT. The chain has TRBV9 and TRBJ2-3, with 8 bases aligning to TRBD2. Germline lookup yields CDR1 SGDLS and CDR2 YYNGEE. The CDR3 is made up of 15 amino acids. The V and J ends lost 1 base and 4 bases, in that order; junction bases with no gene match: 5.

The genes are TRBV4-1 and TRBJ1-2, with 9 bases that match TRBD1. Per germline, CDR1 MGHRA and CDR2 YSYEKL. The junction had 11 bases not matched to a gene; V was cut back by 3 bases and J by 6 bases. The CDR3 contains 16 residues. This CDR3 reads CASSQEETGGFNGYTF. The CDR3 nucleotides read TGCGCCAGCAGCCAGGAAGAGACAGGGGGTTTTAATGGCTACACCTTC.

V is TRBV28 and J is TRBJ2-1, with 8 positions matching TRBD2. This CDR3 has 16 amino acids. V shed 10 bases, J shed 1 base, and the junction held 12 bases outside the gene matches. The germline gives CDR1 MDHEN, CDR2 SYDVKM. The CDR3 sequence is CATATFGTSSYNEQFF. CDR3 DNA: TGTGCCACCGCCACCTTCGGGACTAGTTCCTACAATGAGCAGTTCTTC. The full variable domain, rest sourced from reference TRBV28 and TRBJ2-1, is DVKVTQSSRYLVKRTGEKVFLECVQDMDHENMFWYRQDPGLGLRLIYFSYDVKMKEKGDIPEGYSVSREKKERFSLILESASTNQTSMYLCATATFGTSSYNEQFFGPGTRLTVL.

This clone was detected a few times. The chain recombines TRBV19 with TRBJ1-2; 9 nucleotides line up with TRBD1. V was pared by 8 bases and J by 6 bases, with 4 bases of the junction left unmatched. Germline assignment: CDR1 LNHDA and CDR2 SQIVND (reference sequence). This CDR3 region has 12 residues. The CDR3 nucleotides read TGTGCCAGTGAAACAGGGGGCGATGGCTACACCTTC. Translating it yields CASETGGDGYTF.

The genes are TRBV7-8 and TRBJ1-6, with 7 positions matching TRBD1. There are 16 residues in the CDR3. Germline CDR1 is SGHVS and CDR2 is FQNEAQ. Trimming at V came to 2 bases and at J to 5 bases, leaving 6 bases not matched to a gene. The CDR3 here is CASSLPPGQNNSPLHF. The CDR3 bases are TGTGCCAGCAGCTTACCCCCGGGACAGAATAATTCACCCCTCCACTTT. Drawing the rest from reference TRBV7-8 and TRBJ1-6, the complete variable domain is GAGVSQSPRYKVAKRGQDVALRCDPISGHVSLFWYQQALGQGPEFLTYFQNEAQLDKSGLPSDRFFAERPEGSVSTLKIQRTQQEDSAVYLCASSLPPGQNNSPLHFGNGTRLTVT.